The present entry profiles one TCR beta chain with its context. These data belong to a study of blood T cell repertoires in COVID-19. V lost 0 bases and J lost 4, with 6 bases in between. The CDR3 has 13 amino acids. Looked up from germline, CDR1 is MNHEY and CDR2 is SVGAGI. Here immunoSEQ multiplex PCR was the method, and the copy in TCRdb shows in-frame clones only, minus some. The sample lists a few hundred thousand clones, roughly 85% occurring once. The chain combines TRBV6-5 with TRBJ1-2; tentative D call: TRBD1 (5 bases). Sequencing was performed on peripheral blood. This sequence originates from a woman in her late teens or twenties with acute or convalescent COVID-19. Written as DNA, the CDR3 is TGTGCCAGCAGTTACTCAGGGGTCTATGGCTACACCTTC. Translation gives CASSYSGVYGYTF.